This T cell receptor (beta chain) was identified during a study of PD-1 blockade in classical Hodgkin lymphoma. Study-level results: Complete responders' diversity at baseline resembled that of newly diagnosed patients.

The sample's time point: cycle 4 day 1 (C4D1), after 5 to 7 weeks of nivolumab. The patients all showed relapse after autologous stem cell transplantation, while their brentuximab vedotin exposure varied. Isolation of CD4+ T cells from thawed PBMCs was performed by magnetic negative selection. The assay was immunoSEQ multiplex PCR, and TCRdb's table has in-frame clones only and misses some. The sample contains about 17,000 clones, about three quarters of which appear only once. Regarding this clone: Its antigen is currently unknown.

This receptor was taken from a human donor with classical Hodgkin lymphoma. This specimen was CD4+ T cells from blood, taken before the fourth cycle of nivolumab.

In DNA form, the CDR3 reads TGTGCCAGCAGCTTAGTGGCCGGGGGGCCATTCTTC. Encoded protein: CASSLVAGGPFF. This chain joins TRBV7-8 and TRBJ2-1; maybe TRBD2 (7 bases). In germline, CDR1 is SGHVS, CDR2 FQNEAQ. The CDR3 is made up of 12 amino acids. V dropped 1 base and J dropped 16 bases, with 14 bases sitting between them.